The sequence of this TCR beta chain was determined in a study of blood T cell repertoires in COVID-19. In the study overall: Samples came from the United States, Italy and Spain, spanning acute and convalescent COVID-19. From T cells, B-cell-depleted T cells, or PBMCs came the material, which was cDNA or gDNA.

Per the original data handling: Estimation of nucleated cell counts relied on the amplification of reference gene primers. Profiling relied on immunoSEQ multiplex PCR, and the TCRdb table lists in-frame clones only, not all of them. V and J calls and clone size are as listed in that table; D and trimming were resolved from the DNA. The repertoire consists of around 300,000 clones, with roughly 88% occurring once and the leading ten covering about 3.9%. The sequenced material came from peripheral blood. The origin of this receptor is a woman aged 50 to 60 with active or convalescent COVID-19.

The CDR3 DNA sequence: TGTGCCAGCAGTGAATCGGGGGGGCCACACGAGCAGTACTTC. Translation gives CASSESGGPHEQYF. The genes are TRBV13 and TRBJ2-7; 8 bases agree with TRBD2. Germline V CDR1 and CDR2: PRHDT, FYEKMQ (reference sequence). J was trimmed by 5 bases and V by 6 bases; bases with no gene match: 9. The CDR3 is made up of 14 amino acids. The full variable domain, completed using reference TRBV13 and TRBJ2-7, is AAGVIQSPRHLIKEKRETATLKCYPIPRHDTVYWYQQGPGQDPQFLISFYEKMQSDKGSIPDRFSAQQFSDYHSELNMSSLELGDSALYFCASSESGGPHEQYFGPGTRLTVT.